This entry describes one T cell receptor (beta chain). These data are taken from a study of blood T cell repertoires in COVID-19. Study overall: Spain, Italy and the United States supplied samples that represented acute and convalescent COVID-19. From T cells, B-cell-depleted T cells, or PBMCs came the material, which was cDNA or gDNA.

Followed over time, Seattle patients had been enrolled while infection was active. Germline V lookup: CDR1 MDHEN, CDR2 SYDVKM. The CDR3 consists of 15 residues. The ends were cut back, 5 bases at V and 4 bases at J, with 17 bases in the middle. Original methodology: From reference gene primer amplification, estimates of nucleated cell counts were derived. Some clones are missing from TCRdb's copy, which holds only in-frame ones; the method was immunoSEQ multiplex PCR. V and J calls and clone size come straight from that table; D and trimming were deduced from the DNA. This table holds under 450,000 clones, 89% found once.

The chain has TRBV28 and TRBJ1-1, with D maybe TRBD1 (6 bases). The source of this sequence is a woman between 40 and 50 years old with COVID-19, enrolled during active disease. Sequencing input: peripheral blood. CDR3 DNA sequence: TGTGCCAGCAGTCCCCCCAGGGGCTTGACCACTGAAGCTTTCTTT. It encodes CASSPPRGLTTEAFF.